The 23 T cell receptor beta chains reported below all come from one sample, sequenced in a study of blood T cell repertoires in COVID-19. Sequencing used immunoSEQ multiplex PCR; TCRdb keeps in-frame clones, though not all of them. The sample lists some 320,000 clones, 88% seen once, with 6.9% in the top ten. Material: peripheral blood. These receptors all come from a woman in her thirties who had recovered from COVID-19.

The gene calls are TRBV2 and TRBJ2-1; maybe TRBD2 (6 bases). The germline V and J ends were trimmed by 8 bases and 7 bases, with 24 bases remaining between them. CDR1 and CDR2 (germline): SNHLY, FYNNEI. This CDR3 is built from 16 residues. CDR3 amino acids: CASLISGSSHRNEQFF. DNA of the CDR3: TGTGCCAGCCTAATTTCCGGGAGCTCCCACCGGAATGAGCAGTTCTTC.

The chain combines TRBV4-1 with TRBJ2-1; 11 nucleotides align to TRBD2. Germline values: CDR1 MGHRA, CDR2 YSYEKL. This CDR3 contains 17 residues. J was trimmed by 7 bases and V by 1 base; bases with no gene match: 9. The CDR3 bases are TGCGCCAGCAGCCAAGGGCCGTTAGCGGGGGGGCGGAATGAGCAGTTCTTC. Its translation: CASSQGPLAGGRNEQFF.

This chain links TRBV4-2 with TRBJ2-7; 10 bases are shared with TRBD2. Germline V lookup: CDR1 LGHNA, CDR2 YNFKEQ. The CDR3 has 19 amino acids. The ends lost 0 bases at V and 7 bases at J; junction bases unmatched: 18. The CDR3 sequence is CASSQDRAAGGPSSLEQYF. The CDR3 DNA reads TGTGCCAGCAGCCAAGATCGCGCAGCGGGGGGGCCCTCGTCATTAGAGCAGTACTTC.

The chain uses TRBV5-5 and TRBJ2-7; the D gene is possibly TRBD2 (6 bases). V was trimmed by 0 bases and J by 0 bases, leaving 7 bases between them. Per germline, CDR1 SGHKS and CDR2 YYEKEE (reference sequence). The CDR3 loop spans 14 amino acids. CDR3 bases: TGTGCCAGCAGCTTGGCGGGGGTCTCCTACGAGCAGTACTTC. Its translation is CASSLAGVSYEQYF.

The chain carries TRBV7-3 and TRBJ2-1, with TRBD1 matching 8 bases. The CDR3 sequence is 19 residues long. Germline V gene lookup returns CDR1 SGHTA and CDR2 FQGTGA. J was trimmed by 5 bases and V by 5 bases; bases with no gene match: 20. The CDR3 DNA is TGTGCCAGCAGCGTAATCACGGGACAGGTCCCGAATGGACACAATGAGCAGTTCTTC. Translated, it gives CASSVITGQVPNGHNEQFF.

The chain carries TRBV6-5 and TRBJ1-1, with no clear D. Trimming took 8 bases from V and 2 from J, leaving 18 bases between them. The germline gives CDR1 MNHEY, CDR2 SVGAGI. The CDR3 contains 15 residues. CDR3 loop: CASYRAGSLNTEAFF. The CDR3 region has the DNA TGTGCCAGCTACCGGGCGGGGTCACTCAACACTGAAGCTTTCTTT.

The rearrangement joins TRBV2 to TRBJ1-2; a weak D match, TRBD1 (5 bases). The V and J ends lost 6 bases and 4 bases respectively, with 15 bases between them. Germline V gene sequence: CDR1 SNHLY, CDR2 FYNNEI. This CDR3 spans 14 amino acids. The CDR3: CASRDGGYGYGYTF. For the CDR3, the DNA is TGTGCCAGCAGAGACGGGGGGTACGGCTATGGCTACACCTTC.

In this sample, this clone turned up once. The rearrangement links TRBV19 to TRBJ1-5; no firm D call. In germline, CDR1 is LNHDA, CDR2 SQIVND (reference sequence). The CDR3 extends over 16 amino acids. V was pared by 3 bases and J by 4 bases, with 16 bases between. DNA for the CDR3: TGTGCCAGTAGTATGTCAGTTGGAGGAAATAATCAGCCCCAGCATTTT. This encodes CASSMSVGGNNQPQHF.

This chain uses TRBV5-5 with TRBJ2-5; TRBD2 agrees at 11 bases. CDR3 length: 16 amino acids. Germline V gives CDR1 SGHKS, CDR2 YYEKEE (reference sequence). With 2 bases clipped from V and 3 bases from J, the junction kept 6 bases outside the gene matches. The DNA of the CDR3 is TGTGCCAGCAGCTTAGGAAGACTAGCGGGGAAAGAGACCCAGTACTTC. This sequence encodes CASSLGRLAGKETQYF.

V usage is TRBV30 and J usage is TRBJ2-1; maybe TRBD1 (6 bases). This CDR3 is built from 12 residues. Trimming shortened V by 1 base and J by 5 bases, and 6 bases separated the two germline ends. CDR1 is GTSNPN, CDR2 SVGIG, per germline (reference sequence). The CDR3 region has the DNA TGTGCCTGGAGTGGGACAGACAATGAGCAGTTCTTC. Its protein is CAWSGTDNEQFF.

This clone appeared a single time. The V call is TRBV2, the J call TRBJ2-1; D might be TRBD1 (6 bases). V was clipped by 1 base and J by 4 bases, with 11 bases between them. Germline CDR1 is SNHLY and CDR2 is FYNNEI. The CDR3 extends over 15 amino acids. This CDR3 is CASSEEGGFYNEQFF. CDR3 in DNA: TGTGCCAGCAGTGAAGAAGGGGGTTTTTACAATGAGCAGTTCTTC.

This clone appeared once. V is TRBV2 and J is TRBJ1-2, with 9 positions matching TRBD1. J lost 3 bases, V lost 6 bases, and 5 bases had no gene match. CDR1 and CDR2 (germline): SNHLY, FYNNEI. There are 14 residues in the CDR3. The CDR3 DNA is TGTGCCAGCAGGGGACAGGGATTTTACTATGGCTACACCTTC. Protein sequence: CASRGQGFYYGYTF.

As regards this clone: The same CDR3 can be traced to other DNA sequences in this sample. This sequence joins TRBV7-3 and TRBJ2-5, with D uncertain. This CDR3 has 13 amino acids. V gave up 0 bases and J gave up 2 bases, with 4 bases separating them. CDR1 is SGHTA, CDR2 FQGTGA, per germline. The CDR3 sequence is CASSLTNQETQYF. DNA of the CDR3: TGTGCCAGCAGCTTAACTAATCAAGAGACCCAGTACTTC.

The genes are TRBV19 and TRBJ1-1; unclear D gene. CDR1 and CDR2 (germline): LNHDA, SQIVND (reference sequence). CDR3 length equals 16 residues. The V end was cut by 1 base, the J end by 4 bases, with 16 bases between. The CDR3 protein is CASSIASGSSGTEAFF. DNA for the CDR3: TGTGCCAGTAGTATAGCCTCGGGGTCCTCGGGCACTGAAGCTTTCTTT. Filled out from reference TRBV19 and TRBJ1-1, the complete variable domain reads DGGITQSPKYLFRKEGQNVTLSCEQNLNHDAMYWYRQDPGQGLRLIYYSQIVNDFQKGDIAEGYSVSREKKESFPLTVTSAQKNPTAFYLCASSIASGSSGTEAFFGQGTRLTVV.

The CDR3 region has the DNA TGTGCCAGCAGCTTGGGGGCGACTCAGCCCCAGCATTTT. Amino acids: CASSLGATQPQHF. V is TRBV7-9 and J is TRBJ1-5; tentatively, D is TRBD1 (6 bases). CDR3 length: 13 residues. V was pared by 3 bases and J by 6 bases, with 9 bases between. Germline CDR1 is SEHNR and CDR2 is FQNEAQ (reference sequence).

V usage is TRBV5-6 and J usage is TRBJ2-7, with a tentative D call TRBD1 (6 bases). The CDR3 loop spans 15 amino acids. The V end was cut by 7 bases, the J end by 0 bases, with 17 bases between. Germline lookup yields CDR1 SGHDT and CDR2 YYEEEE. CDR3 nucleotide sequence: TGTGCCAGCGGGCCCGGGACACGGAGCTCCTACGAGCAGTACTTC. Amino acids: CASGPGTRSSYEQYF. The full variable domain, in which reference TRBV5-6 and TRBJ2-7 provide the parts outside the CDR3, is DAGVTQSPTHLIKTRGQQVTLRCSPKSGHDTVSWYQQALGQGPQFIFQYYEEEERQRGNFPDRFSGHQFPNYSSELNVNALLLGDSALYLCASGPGTRSSYEQYFGPGTRLTVT.

The CDR3 loop reads CASSKGWEPPYEQYF. CDR3 coding DNA: TGTGCCAGCAGCAAAGGATGGGAGCCTCCCTACGAGCAGTACTTC. V and J are TRBV21-1 and TRBJ2-7; whether TRBD2, the table's D call, matches the DNA was not checked. TRBV21-1 is a recognized pseudogene. This CDR3 is 15 amino acids long.

The chain is built from TRBV18 and TRBJ2-5, with D tentatively TRBD2 (5 bases). V lost 2 bases to trimming and J lost 1 base, with 11 bases between them. From germline, CDR1 is KGHSH and CDR2 LQKENI. The CDR3 is 15 residues long. CDR3 residues: CASSPVATVQETQYF. CDR3 DNA sequence: TGTGCCAGCTCACCAGTAGCGACCGTCCAAGAGACCCAGTACTTC.

This chain joins TRBV29-1 and TRBJ1-2; D ambiguous. Trimming took 1 base from V and 10 from J, leaving 19 bases between them. This CDR3 region has 14 residues. Germline V gives CDR1 SQVTM, CDR2 ANQGSEA. The CDR3 spells CSVEASANLGLYTF. In nucleotides, the CDR3 is TGCAGCGTTGAAGCGTCAGCGAACCTCGGACTCTACACCTTC.

The gene calls are TRBV2 and TRBJ2-6; D gene ambiguous. Trimming removed 6 bases at V and 1 base at J, with 10 bases between. Germline CDR1 is SNHLY and CDR2 is FYNNEI. The CDR3 is made up of 15 amino acids. The CDR3 region is CASRVYSSGANVLTF. Written as DNA, the CDR3 is TGTGCCAGCAGGGTTTACAGTTCTGGGGCCAACGTCCTGACTTTC.

The gene calls are TRBV6-5 and TRBJ2-5; D might be TRBD2 (7 bases). CDR1 and CDR2 from the germline V gene are MNHEY and SVGAGI. V was trimmed by 7 bases and J by 3 bases, leaving 18 bases between them. This CDR3 spans 15 amino acids. In DNA form, the CDR3 reads TGTGCCAGCAACCGGGGGCGGGGGATCAAAGAGACCCAGTACTTC. Translation: CASNRGRGIKETQYF.

This rearrangement joins TRBV7-9 to TRBJ1-6; TRBD1 is a possible D gene (5 bases). CDR3 length: 14 amino acids. The ends were cut back, 7 bases at V and 7 bases at J, with 14 bases in the middle. The V gene's germline CDR1 is SEHNR and CDR2 FQNEAQ (reference sequence). CDR3 in amino acids: CASTIPGGNSPLHF. The CDR3 bases are TGTGCCAGCACGATACCCGGGGGGAATTCACCCCTCCACTTT.

The chain combines TRBV28 with TRBJ1-2, with D perhaps matching TRBD1 (6 bases). The CDR3 extends over 17 amino acids. Germline lookup yields CDR1 MDHEN and CDR2 SYDVKM. Between the trimmed V and J ends, which lost 1 base and 0 bases, there was a span of 15 bases. CDR3 in amino acids: CASSLYGDRTSNYGYTF. The CDR3, as DNA: TGTGCCAGCAGTTTATACGGAGACAGGACGTCTAACTATGGCTACACCTTC.